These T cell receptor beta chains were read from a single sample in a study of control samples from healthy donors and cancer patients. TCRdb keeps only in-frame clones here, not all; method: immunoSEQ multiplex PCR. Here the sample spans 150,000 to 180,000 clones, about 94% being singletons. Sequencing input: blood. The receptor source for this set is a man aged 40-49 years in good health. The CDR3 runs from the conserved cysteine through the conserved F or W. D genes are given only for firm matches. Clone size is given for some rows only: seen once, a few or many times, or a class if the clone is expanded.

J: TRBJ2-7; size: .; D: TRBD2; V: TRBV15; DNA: TGTGCCACCAGCAGAGGAAGCGGGGGGACCTACGAGCAGTACTTC; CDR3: CATSRGSGGTYEQYF
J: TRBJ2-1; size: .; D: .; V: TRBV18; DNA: TGTGCCAGCTCAACCGAAACACAAAACCTAAGTTGGGAGCAGTTCTTC; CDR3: CASSTETQNLSWEQFF
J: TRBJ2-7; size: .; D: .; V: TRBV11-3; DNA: TGTGCCAGCAGCTTAGACCACGCCCGGGACATCTTTTACGAGCAGTACTTC; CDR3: CASSLDHARDIFYEQYF
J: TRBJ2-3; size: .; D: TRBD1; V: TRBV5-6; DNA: TGTGCCAGCAGCTTAAAGGGGGCTCATACGCAGTATTTT; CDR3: CASSLKGAHTQYF
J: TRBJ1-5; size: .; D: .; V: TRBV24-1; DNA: TGTGCCACCAGTGAGGGAGAAGGGAATCAGCCCCAGCATTTT; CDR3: CATSEGEGNQPQHF
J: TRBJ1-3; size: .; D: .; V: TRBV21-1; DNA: TGTGCCAGCAGCAAGACGGGACGGCGCTCTGGAAACACCATATATTTT; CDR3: CASSKTGRRSGNTIYF
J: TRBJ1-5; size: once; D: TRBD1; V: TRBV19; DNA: TGTGCCAGTGACAGGGGCCATCAGCCCCAGCATTTT; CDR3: CASDRGHQPQHF
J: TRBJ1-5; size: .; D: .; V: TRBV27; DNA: TGTGCCAGCAGTTTATCGGGGGGGGCCTATCAGCCCCAGCATTTT; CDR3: CASSLSGGAYQPQHF
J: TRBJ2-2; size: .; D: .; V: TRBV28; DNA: TGTGCCAGCAGTTTATTCAGGGGAAGGGTGTTTTTT; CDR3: CASSLFRGRVFF
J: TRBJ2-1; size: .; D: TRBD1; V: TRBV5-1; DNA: TGCGCCAGCAGCTTCCGACAGGGGACCGGTGAGCAGTTCTTC; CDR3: CASSFRQGTGEQFF
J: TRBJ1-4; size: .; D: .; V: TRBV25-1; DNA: TGTGCCAGCAGCCCTTGGGGGGAAAAACTGTTTTTT; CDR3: CASSPWGEKLFF
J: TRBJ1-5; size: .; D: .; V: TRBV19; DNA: TGTGCCAGTAGCCCCGGGACTCAAGTTCCGGAGCCCCAGCATTTT; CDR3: CASSPGTQVPEPQHF
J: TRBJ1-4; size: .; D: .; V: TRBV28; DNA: TGTGCCAGCTACAGGGCCCTTAATGAAAAACTGTTTTTT; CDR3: CASYRALNEKLFF
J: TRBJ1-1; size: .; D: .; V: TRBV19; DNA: TGTGCCAGTAGTATGGGACGCACGCCCGTGAACACTGAAGCTTTCTTT; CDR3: CASSMGRTPVNTEAFF
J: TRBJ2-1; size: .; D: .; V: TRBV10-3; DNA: TGTGCCATCAGTGATTCCAATGAGCAGTTCTTC; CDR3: CAISDSNEQFF
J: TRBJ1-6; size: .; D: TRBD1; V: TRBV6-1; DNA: TGTGCCAGCAGTGAACGGACAGGGCTAGTTTCGGGTAATTCACCCCTCCACTTT; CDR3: CASSERTGLVSGNSPLHF
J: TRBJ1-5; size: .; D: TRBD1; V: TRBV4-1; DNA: TGCGCCAGCAGCCCAGGGACAGGCAGTAGCAATCAGCCCCAGCATTTT; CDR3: CASSPGTGSSNQPQHF
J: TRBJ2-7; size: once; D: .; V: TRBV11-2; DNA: TGTGCCAGCAGCCCGTGGGGCAGCCTCTACGAGCAGTACTTC; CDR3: CASSPWGSLYEQYF
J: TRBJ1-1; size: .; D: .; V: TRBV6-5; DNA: TGTGCCAGCAGTTACTCGAGGCAGAACACTGAAGCTTTCTTT; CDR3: CASSYSRQNTEAFF
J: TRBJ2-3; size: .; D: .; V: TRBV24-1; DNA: TGTGCCACCAGTGATCCCCGAGATACGCAGTATTTT; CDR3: CATSDPRDTQYF
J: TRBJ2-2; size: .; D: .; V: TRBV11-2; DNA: TGTGCCAGCAGCGCCCCGTCCGGCCTGTTTTTT; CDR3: CASSAPSGLFF
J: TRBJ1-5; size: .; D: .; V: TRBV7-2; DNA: TGTGCCAGCAGCTTAGGTAGGGGGGGAAAGCCCCAGCATTTT; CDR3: CASSLGRGGKPQHF
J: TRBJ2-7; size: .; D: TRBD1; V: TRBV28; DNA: TGTGCCAGCAGCCCTCCGGGACAGGGGTCCTACGAGCAGTACTTC; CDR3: CASSPPGQGSYEQYF
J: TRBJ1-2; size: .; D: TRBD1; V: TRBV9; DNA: TGTGCCAGCAGCCTAGGACAGGGAACAGGCTACACCTTC; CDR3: CASSLGQGTGYTF
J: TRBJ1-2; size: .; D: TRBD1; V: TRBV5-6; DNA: TGTGCCAGCAGCACCGGGACAGGCTATGGCTACACCTTC; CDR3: CASSTGTGYGYTF
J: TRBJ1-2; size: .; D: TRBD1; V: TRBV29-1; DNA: TGCAGCGTTGTAGAAGGGGGCCACTATGGCTACACCTTC; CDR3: CSVVEGGHYGYTF
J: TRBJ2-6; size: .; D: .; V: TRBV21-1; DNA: TGTGCCAGCAGCCGTAGCGAGGGGCCACTCTTCTCTGGGGCCAACGTCCTGACTTTC; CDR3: CASSRSEGPLFSGANVLTF
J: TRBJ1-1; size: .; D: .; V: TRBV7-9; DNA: TGTGCCAGCAGCCCACAGGAGAACACTGAAGCTTTCTTT; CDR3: CASSPQENTEAFF
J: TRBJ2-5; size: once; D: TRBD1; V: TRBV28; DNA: TGTGCCAGCAGCTCATTCCCGGGACAGGGGCAAGAGACCCAGTACTTC; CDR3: CASSSFPGQGQETQYF
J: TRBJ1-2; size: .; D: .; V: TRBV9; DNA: TGTGCCAGCAAAAGGGGCCTGCCTAACTATGGCTACACCTTC; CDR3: CASKRGLPNYGYTF
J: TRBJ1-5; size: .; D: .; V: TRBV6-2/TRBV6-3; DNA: TGTGCCAGCAGTACCGACGGATTTAATCAGCCCCAGCATTTT; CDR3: CASSTDGFNQPQHF
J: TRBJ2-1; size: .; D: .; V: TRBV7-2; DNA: TGTGCCAGCAGACCCTCGCGGACAAATGAGCAGTTCTTC; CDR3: CASRPSRTNEQFF
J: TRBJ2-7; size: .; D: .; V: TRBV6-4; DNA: TGTGCCGGACAGACTAGCAACTACGAGCAGTACTTC; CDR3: CAGQTSNYEQYF